The 30 T cell receptor beta chains in this list originate from one sample, sequenced in a study of OX40 agonist ivuxolimab in advanced cancers. Assay: immunoSEQ multiplex PCR; the TCRdb copy retains only in-frame clones and omits some. This sample carries 100,000 or so clones, around 85% of them seen once, and the ten largest clones take around 0.82%. This specimen was CD4+ or CD8+ T cells sorted from blood, taken in a trial of the OX40 agonist ivuxolimab. These receptors were collected from an adult with an advanced solid tumor such as melanoma, head and neck, liver or kidney cancer.

The V call is TRBV4-3, the J call TRBJ2-1, with D unresolved. The CDR3 runs 13 residues. Per the germline V gene, CDR1 is LGHNA and CDR2 is YSLEER. The V gene lost 4 bases and the J gene lost 2 bases, with 6 bases spanning the gap. Here the CDR3 DNA reads TGCGCCAGCAGCCTAGGGACCTACAATGAGCAGTTCTTC. Encoded protein: CASSLGTYNEQFF.

The chain recombines TRBV5-1 with TRBJ2-5; D is unresolved. Trimming took 4 bases from V and 1 from J, leaving 8 bases between them. The V gene's germline CDR1 is SGHRS and CDR2 YFSETQ. This CDR3 region has 13 residues. CDR3 DNA: TGCGCCAGCAGCACCCAGAGCCAAGAGACCCAGTACTTC. Amino acid sequence: CASSTQSQETQYF.

The chain carries TRBV5-6 and TRBJ2-5; D remains ambiguous. This CDR3 spans 14 amino acids. V lost 2 bases, J lost 5 bases, and 13 bases lay in between. CDR1 and CDR2 (germline): SGHDT, YYEEEE. DNA of the CDR3: TGTGCCAGCAGCTTAACAAACGTAGACGAGACCCAGTACTTC. This codes for CASSLTNVDETQYF.

This chain links TRBV5-1 with TRBJ2-1; possible D gene TRBD2, 6 bases. The V end was cut by 4 bases, the J end by 7 bases, with 24 bases between. This CDR3 comprises 17 residues. Germline values: CDR1 SGHRS, CDR2 YFSETQ. CDR3 amino acids: CASSPRRGTPRGNEQFF. CDR3 DNA: TGCGCCAGCAGCCCCCGGCGGGGAACGCCGAGAGGGAATGAGCAGTTCTTC.

This clone was counted only a few times. Other DNA sequences of this sample code for an identical CDR3. This chain connects TRBV6-5 to TRBJ1-5, with unresolved D. V was cut by 2 bases and J by 2 bases, with 7 bases left in between. CDR3 length equals 14 residues. The germline gives CDR1 MNHEY, CDR2 SVGAGI. CDR3 bases: TGTGCCAGCAGTTACGGGCAGGGCAATCAGCCCCAGCATTTT. The encoded protein is CASSYGQGNQPQHF.

This chain connects TRBV6-1 to TRBJ1-3, with D possibly being TRBD1 (5 bases). The V and J ends lost 1 base and 1 base respectively, with 11 bases between them. Germline V gene data show CDR1 as MNHNS and CDR2 as SASEGT. The length of the CDR3 is 16 residues. CDR3 residues: CASSEVQQGSGNTIYF. The CDR3 DNA follows: TGTGCCAGCAGTGAAGTCCAGCAGGGATCTGGAAACACCATATATTTT.

CDR3 nucleotides: TGTGCCAGCAGTGGATTGAGGCCCCTGGAGGGCTACACCTTC. It specifies CASSGLRPLEGYTF. The chain joins TRBV25-1 to TRBJ1-2; D is unclear. V lost 4 bases and J 8 bases, leaving 17 bases between the germline ends. The CDR3 is 14 residues long. The germline V gene has CDR1 MGHDK and CDR2 SYGVNS.

The gene calls are TRBV6-1 and TRBJ1-6; TRBD1 is a possible D gene (5 bases). Trimming cost V 4 bases and J 10 bases, with 14 bases left between them. The germline gives CDR1 MNHNS, CDR2 SASEGT. CDR3 length: 14 residues. In DNA form, the CDR3 reads TGTGCCAGCAGTGGCCGGTCCTGGACATCACCCCTCCACTTT. This codes for CASSGRSWTSPLHF.

Remarks on this clone: Other DNA sequences in this sample translate to the same CDR3. The chain uses TRBV5-1 and TRBJ2-3; 7 positions match TRBD1. The ends lost 4 bases at V and 1 base at J; junction bases unmatched: 3. Germline assignment: CDR1 SGHRS and CDR2 YFSETQ. This CDR3 is built from 14 residues. The CDR3 DNA reads TGCGCCAGCAGCCCTGGACAGGGCACAGATACGCAGTATTTT. Translated: CASSPGQGTDTQYF.

The J gene is TRBJ2-7, the V gene TRBV19; D is perhaps TRBD1 (5 bases). Germline V CDR1 and CDR2: LNHDA, SQIVND (reference sequence). This CDR3 is built from 14 residues. Trimming left V 6 bases short and J 2 bases short, with 14 bases between. The CDR3 region has the DNA TGTGCCAGTAGCCAGGGCTGGCCCCCCTACGAGCAGTACTTC. It is translated as CASSQGWPPYEQYF. The full variable domain, with the rest looked up from reference TRBV19 and TRBJ2-7, is DGGITQSPKYLFRKEGQNVTLSCEQNLNHDAMYWYRQDPGQGLRLIYYSQIVNDFQKGDIAEGYSVSREKKESFPLTVTSAQKNPTAFYLCASSQGWPPYEQYFGPGTRLTVT.

The chain is built from TRBV7-9 and TRBJ1-4, with D possibly matching TRBD1 (6 bases). This CDR3 is 13 amino acids long. Germline loops: CDR1 SEHNR, CDR2 FQNEAQ (reference sequence). The CDR3 loop reads CAGQAGANEKLFF. DNA for the CDR3: TGTGCTGGTCAGGCAGGGGCTAATGAAAAACTGTTTTTT.

This chain uses TRBV5-8 with TRBJ2-5; 11 nucleotides agree with TRBD2. This CDR3 has 15 residues. Germline V gene lookup returns CDR1 SGHTS and CDR2 YDEGEE. With 4 bases clipped from V and 0 bases from J, the junction kept 2 bases outside the gene matches. The chain's CDR3 is CASSRGLADQETQYF. The CDR3 bases are TGTGCCAGCAGCAGGGGACTAGCGGACCAAGAGACCCAGTACTTC.

This clone was observed once. The chain recombines TRBV5-4 with TRBJ2-3; 9 positions match TRBD1. The V gene's germline CDR1 is SGHNT and CDR2 YYREEE (reference sequence). Losses at the gene ends were 3 bases for V and 3 bases for J; bases not matched to a gene: 8. The length of the CDR3 is 16 residues. In DNA, the CDR3 is TGTGCCAGCAGCTCGCCTGGACAGGGGAGGACAGATACGCAGTATTTT. This translates into CASSSPGQGRTDTQYF.

The chain carries TRBV6-5 and TRBJ1-2; 7 nucleotides agree with TRBD1. Germline V CDR1 and CDR2: MNHEY, SVGAGI. The junction had 2 bases not matched to a gene; V was cut back by 4 bases and J by 3 bases. CDR3 length: 13 residues. In DNA form, the CDR3 reads TGTGCCAGCAGTTTAGGGGGCGACTATGGCTACACCTTC. Translation: CASSLGGDYGYTF.

This chain joins TRBV7-8 and TRBJ2-3; no firm D call. This CDR3 region has 14 residues. The germline V gene has CDR1 SGHVS and CDR2 FQNEAQ. V gave up 7 bases and J gave up 0 bases, with 11 bases separating them. The CDR3 coding sequence is TGTGCCAGCATCCCTAGGTCGAGCACAGATACGCAGTATTTT. Translated, it gives CASIPRSSTDTQYF.

The chain combines TRBV18 with TRBJ1-2; the D is unclear. This CDR3 is built from 16 residues. The V end was cut by 0 bases, the J end by 3 bases, with 14 bases between. Germline CDR1 is KGHSH and CDR2 is LQKENI. CDR3 DNA: TGTGCCAGCTCACCACCCAATGCTGCCCGGGACTATGGCTACACCTTC. This encodes CASSPPNAARDYGYTF. Full variable domain (remainder filled in from reference TRBV18 and TRBJ1-2): NAGVMQNPRHLVRRRGQEARLRCSPMKGHSHVYWYRQLPEEGLKFMVYLQKENIIDESGMPKERFSAEFPKEGPSILRIQQVVRGDSAAYFCASSPPNAARDYGYTFGSGTRLTVV.

J is TRBJ1-6 and V is TRBV30; D is unclear. This CDR3 spans 12 amino acids. Germline V CDR1 and CDR2: GTSNPN, SVGIG (reference sequence). The DNA for the CDR3 is TGTGCATCACGGCGCCTAGAATCACCCCTCCACTTT. It yields the protein CASRRLESPLHF. Supplemented by reference TRBV30 and TRBJ1-6, the full variable domain reads SQTIHQWPATLVQPVGSPLSLECTVEGTSNPNLYWYRQAAGRGLQLLFYSVGIGQISSEVPQNLSASRPQDRQFILSSKKLLLSDSGFYLCASRRLESPLHFGNGTRLTVT.

This chain joins TRBV7-2 and TRBJ1-2; TRBD1 matches 9 bases. V lost 1 base to trimming and J lost 8 bases; unmatched junction nucleotides: 8. Germline V lookup: CDR1 SGHTA, CDR2 FQGNSA. The CDR3 has 15 residues. CDR3 residues: CASSLVTGGSWGYTF. CDR3 DNA: TGTGCCAGCAGCTTAGTGACAGGGGGTTCGTGGGGCTACACCTTC.

The chain has TRBV28 and TRBJ2-3; 7 bases line up with TRBD2. V dropped 7 bases and J dropped 5; count of bases not matched to a gene: 15. The length of the CDR3 is 16 residues. Germline V gene data show CDR1 as MDHEN and CDR2 as SYDVKM. This chain's CDR3 is CASTPGRRRGVDTQYF. DNA for the CDR3: TGTGCCAGCACCCCCGGGAGGCGCCGGGGGGTAGATACGCAGTATTTT.

The chain carries TRBV16 and TRBJ2-7, with D possibly TRBD1 on 6 matching bases. Trimming shortened V by 3 bases and J by 1 base, and 10 bases separated the two germline ends. Germline assignment: CDR1 KGHSY and CDR2 FQNENV. There are 14 residues in the CDR3. The DNA of the CDR3 is TGTGCCAGCAGCCATTACAGGGTATCCTACGAGCAGTACTTC. Translating it yields CASSHYRVSYEQYF.

The chain has TRBV5-4 and TRBJ2-1; D might be TRBD2 (6 bases). There are 18 residues in the CDR3. Germline CDR1 SGHNT, CDR2 YYREEE (reference sequence). V lost 5 bases and J 0 bases, leaving 21 bases between the germline ends. The CDR3 nucleotides are TGTGCCAGCAGGATGTCCCCTCTCGGGAGAAACTCCTACAATGAGCAGTTCTTC. The encoded protein is CASRMSPLGRNSYNEQFF. Filled out from reference TRBV5-4 and TRBJ2-1, the complete variable domain reads ETGVTQSPTHLIKTRGQQVTLRCSSQSGHNTVSWYQQALGQGPQFIFQYYREEENGRGNFPPRFSGLQFPNYSSELNVNALELDDSALYLCASRMSPLGRNSYNEQFFGPGTRLTVL.

This rearrangement joins TRBV5-1 to TRBJ2-7; D is undetermined. Trimming removed 0 bases at V and 2 bases at J, with 12 bases between. CDR3 size: 15 residues. Germline V lookup: CDR1 SGHRS, CDR2 YFSETQ. This chain's CDR3 is CASSLAVGRTYEQYF. The CDR3 nucleotides are TGCGCCAGCAGCTTGGCTGTAGGTCGGACCTACGAGCAGTACTTC. Drawing the rest from reference TRBV5-1 and TRBJ2-7, the complete variable domain is KAGVTQTPRYLIKTRGQQVTLSCSPISGHRSVSWYQQTPGQGLQFLFEYFSETQRNKGNFPGRFSGRQFSNSRSEMNVSTLELGDSALYLCASSLAVGRTYEQYFGPGTRLTVT.

V usage is TRBV28 and J usage is TRBJ1-1; D gene unclear. Germline lookup yields CDR1 MDHEN and CDR2 SYDVKM. The CDR3 covers 11 residues. V was clipped by 7 bases and J by 11 bases, with 14 bases between them. CDR3 sequence: CASTKPPEAFF. In nucleotides, the CDR3 is TGTGCCAGCACTAAACCCCCAGAGGCTTTCTTT. Looking up the rest from reference TRBV28 and TRBJ1-1 gives the full variable domain: DVKVTQSSRYLVKRTGEKVFLECVQDMDHENMFWYRQDPGLGLRLIYFSYDVKMKEKGDIPEGYSVSREKKERFSLILESASTNQTSMYLCASTKPPEAFFGQGTRLTVV.

The chain is built from TRBV14 and TRBJ1-6; weak D call: TRBD1 (6 bases). Trimming removed 4 bases at V and 4 bases at J, with 11 bases between. There are 15 residues in the CDR3. CDR1 and CDR2 (germline): SGHDN, FVKESK. CDR3 bases: TGTGCCAGCAGCCTACGGGACATTTATAATTCACCCCTCCACTTT. Its protein product is CASSLRDIYNSPLHF.

The V call is TRBV30, the J call TRBJ1-6; no reliable D call. CDR3 length: 13 residues. The V end lost 3 bases, the J end lost 7 bases, and 10 bases lay between the germline ends. Germline CDR1 GTSNPN, CDR2 SVGIG (reference sequence). The CDR3 loop reads CAWRGHPNSPLHF. The CDR3 region has the DNA TGTGCCTGGAGAGGTCATCCGAATTCACCCCTCCACTTT.

Note on this clone: Compared with germline, one end of the junction differs, possibly owing to a read error. The chain carries TRBV2 and TRBJ2-1; D gene uncertain. Germline V lookup: CDR1 SNHLY, CDR2 FYNNEI. The CDR3 contains 13 residues. The DNA for the CDR3 is TGTGCCAGCAGGGAAGGAGAAAACAATGAGCAGTTCTTC. Translation: CASREGENNEQFF.

This clone appeared once. The V and J genes are TRBV19 and TRBJ1-1; D is possibly TRBD1 (5 bases). The CDR3 runs to 12 residues. The V gene lost 7 bases and the J gene lost 8 bases, with 14 bases spanning the gap. CDR1 is LNHDA and CDR2 is SQIVND in the germline V gene (reference sequence). The CDR3 bases are TGTGCCAGTAACGGGGGGGATTGGGAAGCTTTCTTT. This translates into CASNGGDWEAFF.

This sequence joins TRBV5-1 and TRBJ2-7, with D possibly TRBD1 on 5 matching bases. V was shortened by 0 bases and J by 7 bases, with 14 bases between the two germline ends. CDR3 length: 14 amino acids. The V gene's germline CDR1 is SGHRS and CDR2 YFSETQ. DNA for the CDR3: TGCGCCAGCAGCTTGGAGGGGCAGGTTGGAGAGCAGTACTTC. Its translation is CASSLEGQVGEQYF.

The chain has TRBV29-1 and TRBJ1-1; 8 bases align to TRBD1. CDR3 length equals 14 residues. V was clipped by 6 bases and J by 7 bases; unmatched bases: 13. The germline V gene encodes CDR1 SQVTM and CDR2 ANQGSEA. The CDR3 is CSVSQGQGWSEAFF. In DNA, the CDR3 is TGCAGCGTCTCCCAAGGACAGGGTTGGAGTGAAGCTTTCTTT. Based on the CDR3 plus reference TRBV29-1 and TRBJ1-1, the full variable domain is SAVISQKPSRDICQRGTSLTIQCQVDSQVTMMFWYRQQPGQSLTLIATANQGSEATYESGFVIDKFPISRPNLTFSTLTVSNMSPEDSSIYLCSVSQGQGWSEAFFGQGTRLTVV.

CDR3 region: CASSLAGPGASKYF. CDR3 in DNA: TGTGCCAGCAGCTTAGCGGGGCCAGGGGCGAGCAAGTACTTC. The chain has TRBV11-2 and TRBJ2-7; perhaps TRBD1 as D (6 bases). CDR1 and CDR2 (germline): SGHAT, FQNNGV. The ends were cut back, 1 base at V and 11 bases at J, with 18 bases in the middle. CDR3 length: 14 residues.